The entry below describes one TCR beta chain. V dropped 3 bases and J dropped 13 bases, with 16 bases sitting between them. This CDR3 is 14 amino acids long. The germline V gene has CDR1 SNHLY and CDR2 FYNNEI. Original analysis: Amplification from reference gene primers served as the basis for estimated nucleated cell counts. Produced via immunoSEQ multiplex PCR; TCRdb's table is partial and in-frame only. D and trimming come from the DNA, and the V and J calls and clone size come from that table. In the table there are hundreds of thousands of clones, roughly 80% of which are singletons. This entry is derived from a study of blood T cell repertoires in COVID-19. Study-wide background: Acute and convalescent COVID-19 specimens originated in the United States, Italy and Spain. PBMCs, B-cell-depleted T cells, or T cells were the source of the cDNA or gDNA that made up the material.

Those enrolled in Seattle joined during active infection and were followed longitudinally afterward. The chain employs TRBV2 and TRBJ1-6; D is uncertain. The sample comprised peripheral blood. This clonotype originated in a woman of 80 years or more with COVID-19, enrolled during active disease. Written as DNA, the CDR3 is TGTGCCAGCAGTGACGGCCGGCGTCTAGTGCCCCTCCACTTT. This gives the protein CASSDGRRLVPLHF.